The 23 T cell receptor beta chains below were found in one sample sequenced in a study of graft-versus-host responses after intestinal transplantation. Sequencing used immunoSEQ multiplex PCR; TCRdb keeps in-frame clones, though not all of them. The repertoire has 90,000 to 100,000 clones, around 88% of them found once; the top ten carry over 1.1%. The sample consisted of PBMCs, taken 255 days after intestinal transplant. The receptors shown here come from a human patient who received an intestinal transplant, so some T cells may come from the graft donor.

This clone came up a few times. CDR3 coding DNA: TGTGCCACCAGCAGAAACAGGGGGCCAGGTGGAAACACCATATATTTT. As protein: CATSRNRGPGGNTIYF. The rearrangement links TRBV15 to TRBJ1-3, with 9 bases fitting TRBD1. CDR1 and CDR2 from the germline V gene are LNHNV and YYDKDF (reference sequence). V shed 2 bases, J shed 3 bases, and the junction held 5 bases outside the gene matches. This CDR3 contains 16 residues.

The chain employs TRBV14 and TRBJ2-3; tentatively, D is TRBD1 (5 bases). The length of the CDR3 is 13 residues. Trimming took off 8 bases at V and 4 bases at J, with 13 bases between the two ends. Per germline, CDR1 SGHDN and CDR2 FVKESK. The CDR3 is CASGLQGSDTQYF. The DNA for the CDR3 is TGTGCCAGCGGTCTGCAGGGATCAGATACGCAGTATTTT.

CDR3: CASSPRPLGRGLAYQPQHF. The CDR3 region has the DNA TGTGCCAGCTCACCCCGCCCTCTCGGCAGGGGGCTAGCGTATCAGCCCCAGCATTTT. The chain employs TRBV27 and TRBJ1-5; 8 bases fit TRBD1. Germline CDR1 reads MNHEY; CDR2 reads SMNVEV (reference sequence). The CDR3 is made up of 19 amino acids. Trimming took 8 bases from V and 5 from J; bases not matched to a gene: 23.

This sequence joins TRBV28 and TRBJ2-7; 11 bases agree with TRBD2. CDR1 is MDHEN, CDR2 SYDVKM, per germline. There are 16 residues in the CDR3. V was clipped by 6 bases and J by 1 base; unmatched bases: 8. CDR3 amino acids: CASRAPSGRNSYEQYF. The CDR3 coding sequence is TGTGCCAGCAGGGCCCCTAGCGGGAGGAATTCCTACGAGCAGTACTTC.

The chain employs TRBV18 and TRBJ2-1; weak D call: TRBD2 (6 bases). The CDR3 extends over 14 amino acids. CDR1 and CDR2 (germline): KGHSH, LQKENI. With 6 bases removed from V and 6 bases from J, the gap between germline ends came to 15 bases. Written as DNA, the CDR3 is TGTGCCAGCTCCCGACTAGAGGGGAGCAATGAGCAGTTCTTC. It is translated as CASSRLEGSNEQFF.

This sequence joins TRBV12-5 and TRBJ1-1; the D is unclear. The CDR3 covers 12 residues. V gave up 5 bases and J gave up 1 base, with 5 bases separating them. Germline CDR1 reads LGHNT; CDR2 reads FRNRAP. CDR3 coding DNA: TGTGCTAGTGGTACCACGAACACTGAAGCTTTCTTT. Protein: CASGTTNTEAFF.

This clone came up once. CDR3 protein: CASSEQRGGSGTQYF. DNA of the CDR3: TGTGCCAGCAGCGAACAGCGGGGGGGATCGGGTACGCAGTATTTT. V gene TRBV9 combines with J gene TRBJ2-3, with 10 bases identical to TRBD2. Germline CDR1 SGDLS, CDR2 YYNGEE. The V and J ends lost 3 bases and 8 bases, in that order; junction bases with no gene match: 9. The CDR3 sequence is 15 residues long.

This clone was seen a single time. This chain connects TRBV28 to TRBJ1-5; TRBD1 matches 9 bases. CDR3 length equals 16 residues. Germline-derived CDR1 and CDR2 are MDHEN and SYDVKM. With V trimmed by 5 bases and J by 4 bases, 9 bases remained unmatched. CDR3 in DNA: TGTGCCAGCAGTCCTGTGGGACAGGGACCGAATCAGCCCCAGCATTTT. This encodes CASSPVGQGPNQPQHF.

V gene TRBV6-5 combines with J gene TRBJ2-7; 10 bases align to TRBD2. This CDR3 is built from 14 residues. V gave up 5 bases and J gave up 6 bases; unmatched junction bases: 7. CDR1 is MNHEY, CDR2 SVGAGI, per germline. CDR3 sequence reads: CASSQREGAGEQYV. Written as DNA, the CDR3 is TGTGCCAGCAGTCAGCGGGAGGGGGCAGGCGAGCAGTACGTC.

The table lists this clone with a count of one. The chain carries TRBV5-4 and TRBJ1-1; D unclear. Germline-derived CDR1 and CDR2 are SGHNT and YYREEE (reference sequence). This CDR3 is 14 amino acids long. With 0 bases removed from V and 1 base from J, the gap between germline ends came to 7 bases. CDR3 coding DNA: TGTGCCAGCAGCTTGGGTCCGGGGAACACTGAAGCTTTCTTT. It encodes CASSLGPGNTEAFF.

CDR3 coding DNA: TGCAGCGTCGCGAAGAGGGGAATCGACTATGGCTACACCTTC. Encoded protein: CSVAKRGIDYGYTF. The J gene is TRBJ1-2, the V gene TRBV29-1; D is perhaps TRBD1 (5 bases). CDR3 length: 14 amino acids. Germline V CDR1 and CDR2: SQVTM, ANQGSEA. V lost 6 bases and J lost 3, with 17 bases in between.

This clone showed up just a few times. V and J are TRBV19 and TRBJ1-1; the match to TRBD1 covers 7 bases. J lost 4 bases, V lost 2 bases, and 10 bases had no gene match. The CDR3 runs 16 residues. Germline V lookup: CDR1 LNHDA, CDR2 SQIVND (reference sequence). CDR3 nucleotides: TGTGCCAGTAGTATAATCCCCCGGACAGGAGTCACTGAAGCTTTCTTT. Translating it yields CASSIIPRTGVTEAFF. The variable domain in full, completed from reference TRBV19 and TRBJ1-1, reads DGGITQSPKYLFRKEGQNVTLSCEQNLNHDAMYWYRQDPGQGLRLIYYSQIVNDFQKGDIAEGYSVSREKKESFPLTVTSAQKNPTAFYLCASSIIPRTGVTEAFFGQGTRLTVV.

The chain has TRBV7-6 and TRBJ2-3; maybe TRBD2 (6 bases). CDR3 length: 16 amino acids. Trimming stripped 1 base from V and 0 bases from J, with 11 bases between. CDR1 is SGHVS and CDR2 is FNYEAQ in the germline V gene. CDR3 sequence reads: CASSLVTGVSTDTQYF. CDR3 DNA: TGTGCCAGCAGCTTAGTTACGGGAGTCAGCACAGATACGCAGTATTTT.

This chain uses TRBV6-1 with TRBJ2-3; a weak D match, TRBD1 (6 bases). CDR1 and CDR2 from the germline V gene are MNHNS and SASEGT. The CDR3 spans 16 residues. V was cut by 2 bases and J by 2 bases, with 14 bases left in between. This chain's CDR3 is CASSESGTGPTDTQYF. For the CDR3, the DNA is TGTGCCAGCAGTGAATCGGGAACAGGGCCCACAGATACGCAGTATTTT.

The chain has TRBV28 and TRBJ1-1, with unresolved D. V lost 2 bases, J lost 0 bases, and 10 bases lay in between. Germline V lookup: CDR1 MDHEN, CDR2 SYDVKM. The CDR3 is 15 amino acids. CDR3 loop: CASSLGTELNTEAFF. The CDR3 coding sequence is TGTGCCAGCAGTTTAGGAACTGAATTGAACACTGAAGCTTTCTTT.

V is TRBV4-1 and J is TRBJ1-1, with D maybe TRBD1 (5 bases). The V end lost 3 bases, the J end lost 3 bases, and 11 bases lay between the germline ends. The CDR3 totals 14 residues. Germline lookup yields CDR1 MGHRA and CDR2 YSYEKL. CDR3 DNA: TGCGCCAGCAGCCATGACGGGGGGGACACTGAAGCTTTCTTT. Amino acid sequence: CASSHDGGDTEAFF.

CDR3 nucleotide sequence: TGTGCCAGCAGCGAGTCGGGGGGCTCCTACAATGAGCAGTTCTTC. It yields the protein CASSESGGSYNEQFF. The rearrangement joins TRBV9 to TRBJ2-1; 7 positions agree with TRBD2. The CDR3 contains 15 residues. The germline V gene encodes CDR1 SGDLS and CDR2 YYNGEE. The trim removed 3 bases at V and 0 bases at J, leaving 3 bases unmatched.

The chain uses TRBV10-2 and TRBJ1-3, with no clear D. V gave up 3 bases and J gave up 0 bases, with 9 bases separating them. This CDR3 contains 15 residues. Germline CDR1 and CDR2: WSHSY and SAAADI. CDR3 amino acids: CASSDGIDSGNTIYF. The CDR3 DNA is TGCGCCAGCAGTGACGGGATTGACTCTGGAAACACCATATATTTT.

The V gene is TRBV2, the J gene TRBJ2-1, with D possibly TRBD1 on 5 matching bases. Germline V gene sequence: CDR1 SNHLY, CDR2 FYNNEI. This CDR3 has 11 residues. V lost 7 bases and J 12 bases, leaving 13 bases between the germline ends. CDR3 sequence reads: CASTRQIGQFF. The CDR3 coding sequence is TGTGCCAGCACCAGACAGATCGGGCAGTTCTTC.

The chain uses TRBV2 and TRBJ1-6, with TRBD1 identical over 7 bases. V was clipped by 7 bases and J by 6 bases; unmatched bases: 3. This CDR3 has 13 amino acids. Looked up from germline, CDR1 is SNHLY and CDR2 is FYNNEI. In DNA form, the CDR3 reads TGTGCCAGCAATCGGGACAGTAATTCACCCCTCCACTTT. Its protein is CASNRDSNSPLHF. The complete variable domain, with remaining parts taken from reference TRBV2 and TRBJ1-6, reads EPEVTQTPSHQVTQMGQEVILRCVPISNHLYFYWYRQILGQKVEFLVSFYNNEISEKSEIFDDQFSVERPDGSNFTLKIRSTKLEDSAMYFCASNRDSNSPLHFGNGTRLTVT.

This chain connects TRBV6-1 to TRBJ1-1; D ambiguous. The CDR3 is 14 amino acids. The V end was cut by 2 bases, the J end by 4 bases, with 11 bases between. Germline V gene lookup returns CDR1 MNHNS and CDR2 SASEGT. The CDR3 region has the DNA TGTGCCAGCAGTGAAATCGGCCTGAGCACTGAAGCTTTCTTT. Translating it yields CASSEIGLSTEAFF.

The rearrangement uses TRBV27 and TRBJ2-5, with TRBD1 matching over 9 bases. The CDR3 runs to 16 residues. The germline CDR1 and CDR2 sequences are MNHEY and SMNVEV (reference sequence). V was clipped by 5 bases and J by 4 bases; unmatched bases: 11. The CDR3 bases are TGTGCCAGCAGTCCAGAACTACAGGGGGCGGGAGAGACCCAGTACTTC. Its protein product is CASSPELQGAGETQYF.

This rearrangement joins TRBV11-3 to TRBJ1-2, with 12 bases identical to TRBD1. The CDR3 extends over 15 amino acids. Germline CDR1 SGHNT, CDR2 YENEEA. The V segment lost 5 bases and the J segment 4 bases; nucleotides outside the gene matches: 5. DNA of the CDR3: TGTGCCAGCAGCCTCAGGGACAGGGGGCCCTATGGCTACACCTTC. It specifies CASSLRDRGPYGYTF.